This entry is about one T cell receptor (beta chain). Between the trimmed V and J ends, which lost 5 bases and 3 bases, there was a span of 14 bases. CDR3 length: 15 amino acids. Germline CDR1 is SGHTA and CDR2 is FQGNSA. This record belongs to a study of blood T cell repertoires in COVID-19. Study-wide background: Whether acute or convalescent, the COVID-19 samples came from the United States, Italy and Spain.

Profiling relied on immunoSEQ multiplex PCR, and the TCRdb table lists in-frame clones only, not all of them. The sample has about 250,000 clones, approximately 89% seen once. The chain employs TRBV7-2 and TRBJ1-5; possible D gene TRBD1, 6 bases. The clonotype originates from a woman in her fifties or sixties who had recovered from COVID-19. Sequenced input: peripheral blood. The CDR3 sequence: CASSRYGQSNQPQHF. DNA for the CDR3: TGTGCCAGCAGCCGCTACGGACAGTCCAATCAGCCCCAGCATTTT.